This TCR beta chain stems from a study of naive and memory T cell subsets. This CDR3 has 13 residues. The junction had 5 bases not matched to a gene; V was cut back by 7 bases and J by 2 bases. Per germline, CDR1 MNHEY and CDR2 SVGAGI. Four PCR rounds used nested alpha and beta constant region primers plus the SP2 primer. TCRdb re-called the 5' RACE reads with MiXCR, one entry per CDR3 protein. This table has tens of thousands of distinct CDR3 sequences, about 7.1% appearing once. A UMI-containing oligonucleotide was joined by 3' ligation to the TCR cDNA template. Cells were not sorted; total RNA input targeted roughly 1 to 1000 ng. The study, taken as a whole, reports: Potentially, T cell activation and differentiation skew this RNA-based measurement.

On this clonotype: Its antigen is not identified.

The receptor's source is a female donor in good health. The V gene is TRBV6-5, the J gene TRBJ2-7; 7 nucleotides align to TRBD2. The CDR3 region is CASTSGTTYEQYF. The CDR3 nucleotides are TGTGCCAGCACCTCCGGGACTACCTACGAGCAGTACTTC.